The rows below give T cell receptor beta chains drawn from one sample of a study of prognosis after radiotherapy for stage I lung cancer. TCRdb reanalysed the multiplex PCR reads using MiXCR and keeps one entry per CDR3 protein. The table records 10,000 to 13,000 distinct CDR3 sequences, about 54% of them present only once. Source: PBMCs, taken before or after stereotactic body radiation therapy (not recorded which). These receptors were obtained from a donor at least 50 years old with non-small cell lung cancer. CDR3s include the opening cysteine and the closing phenylalanine or tryptophan. D genes are given only for firm matches. Rows give clone size only sometimes, using once, few, many, or a class for an expanded clone.

v_call	j_call	clone_size	cdr3_length	d_call	cdr3_nt	cdr3_aa
TRBV2	TRBJ2-1	NA	14	TRBD2	TGTGCCAGCAATCGGGGGGAATTCAACAATGAGCAGTTCTTC	CASNRGEFNNEQFF
TRBV6-4	TRBJ1-6	NA	14	NA	TGTGCCAACAGTGACTTTTCGAAAGGGTCAACCCTCCACTTT	CANSDFSKGSTLHF
TRBV5-1	TRBJ1-2	medium-sized	14	TRBD1	TGCGCCAGCAGCTTGGACAGGGGTACCTATGGCTACACCTTC	CASSLDRGTYGYTF
TRBV6-1	TRBJ2-7	NA	15	TRBD1	TGTGCCAGCAGTCGGGGACAGACGTACTACTACGAGAAGTACTTC	CASSRGQTYYYEKYF
TRBV11-2	TRBJ2-1	medium-sized	13	TRBD2	TGTGCCAGCAGCTTCGGGAGGGTCGATGAGCAGTTCTTC	CASSFGRVDEQFF
TRBV6-4	TRBJ1-1	medium-sized	12	NA	TGTGCCAGCACCCCCTCCGGGGGGCGAGCTTTCTTT	CASTPSGGRAFF
TRBV19	TRBJ2-3	medium-sized	13	NA	TGTGCCAGTAGGAGGAGCGGCACAGATACGCAGTATTTT	CASRRSGTDTQYF
TRBV4-1	TRBJ2-7	NA	15	TRBD1	TGCGCCAGCAGCGGCTCCCGGGACAGTTCCTACGAGCAGTACTTC	CASSGSRDSSYEQYF
TRBV6-1	TRBJ1-6	NA	11	NA	TGTGCCAGCAGTGAGGAATGTTCTCTCCACTTT	CASSEECSLHF
TRBV6-2/TRBV6-3	TRBJ1-6	once	13	TRBD1	TGTGCCAGCAGGCAGACAGGGGGATCACCCCTCCACTTT	CASRQTGGSPLHF
TRBV6-4	TRBJ2-3	medium-sized	16	NA	TGTGCCAGCAGTGAAAGAGGGTGGCAGGGCCCAGATACGCAGTATTTT	CASSERGWQGPDTQYF
TRBV9	TRBJ2-1	medium-sized	18	TRBD2	TGTGCCAGCAGCGATCAAACCTTGGGGACTAGCGGGGGCAATGAGCAGTTCTTC	CASSDQTLGTSGGNEQFF
TRBV7-9	TRBJ2-2	NA	14	NA	TGTGTCAGCAGCGGACAGGGCGGGGGCGCGGAGCTGTTTTTT	CVSSGQGGGAELFF
TRBV2	TRBJ2-3	NA	13	NA	TGTGCCAGCAGCAAGACTAGTATGGATACGCAGTATTTT	CASSKTSMDTQYF
TRBV6-1	TRBJ2-1	medium-sized	13	NA	TGTGCCAGCAGTGAAGCGGGGTCCAATGAGCAGTTCTTC	CASSEAGSNEQFF
TRBV5-1	TRBJ2-7	once	12	NA	TGCGCCAGCAGCTTGGCCCCTACCGAGCAGTACTTC	CASSLAPTEQYF
TRBV20-1	TRBJ1-4	medium-sized	15	TRBD1	TGCAGTGCTAGAGATGAGGACAGGTCGGGGGAAAAACTGTTTTTT	CSARDEDRSGEKLFF
TRBV7-9	TRBJ2-1	NA	16	TRBD2	TGTGCCAGCAGCCCCACAGCGGGAGGGGGTAAGAATGAGCAGTTCTTC	CASSPTAGGGKNEQFF
TRBV24-1	TRBJ1-4	medium-sized	17	NA	TGTGCCACCAGTGGTGAAATCATAGGGGTCCCTAATGAAAAACTGTTTTTT	CATSGEIIGVPNEKLFF
TRBV25-1	TRBJ2-7	once	12	NA	TGTGCCAGCAGTGACTCAGCGACCGAGCAGTACTTC	CASSDSATEQYF
TRBV20-1	TRBJ1-2	NA	12	NA	TGCAGTGCTTTAGACAGAAACTATGGCTACACCTTC	CSALDRNYGYTF
TRBV5-1	TRBJ2-3	NA	15	TRBD1	TGCGCCAGCAGCTCTTTGACAGGGGGCACAGATACGCAGTATTTT	CASSSLTGGTDTQYF
TRBV4-2	TRBJ2-3	medium-sized	18	TRBD2	TGTGCCAGCAGCCAAGAACTAATGGCGGGGGGGCTGGTAGATACGCAGTATTTT	CASSQELMAGGLVDTQYF